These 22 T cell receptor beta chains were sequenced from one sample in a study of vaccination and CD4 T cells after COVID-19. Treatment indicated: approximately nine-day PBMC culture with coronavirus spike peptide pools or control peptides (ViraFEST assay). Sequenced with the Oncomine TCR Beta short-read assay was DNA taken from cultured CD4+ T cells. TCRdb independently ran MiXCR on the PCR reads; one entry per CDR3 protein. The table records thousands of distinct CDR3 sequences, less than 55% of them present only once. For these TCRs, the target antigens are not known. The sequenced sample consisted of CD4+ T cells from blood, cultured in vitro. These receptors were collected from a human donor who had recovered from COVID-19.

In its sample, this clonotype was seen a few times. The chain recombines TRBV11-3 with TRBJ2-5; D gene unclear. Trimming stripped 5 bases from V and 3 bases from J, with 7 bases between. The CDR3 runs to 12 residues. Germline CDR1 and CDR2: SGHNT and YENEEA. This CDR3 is CASSPVEETQYF. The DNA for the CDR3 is TGTGCCAGCAGCCCGGTGGAAGAGACCCAGTACTTC.

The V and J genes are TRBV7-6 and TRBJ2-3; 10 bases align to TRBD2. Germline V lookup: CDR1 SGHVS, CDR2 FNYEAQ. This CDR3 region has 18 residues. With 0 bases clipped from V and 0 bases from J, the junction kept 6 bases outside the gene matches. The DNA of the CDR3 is TGTGCCAGCAGCTTAGCACCCTTAGCGGGAGGAAGCACAGATACGCAGTATTTT. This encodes CASSLAPLAGGSTDTQYF.

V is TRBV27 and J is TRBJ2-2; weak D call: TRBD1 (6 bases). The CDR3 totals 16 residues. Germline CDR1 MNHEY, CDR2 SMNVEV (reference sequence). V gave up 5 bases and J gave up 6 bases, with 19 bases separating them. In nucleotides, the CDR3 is TGTGCCAGCAGTCCACAGGGTACAGGGTACCCCGGGGAGCTGTTTTTT. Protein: CASSPQGTGYPGELFF.

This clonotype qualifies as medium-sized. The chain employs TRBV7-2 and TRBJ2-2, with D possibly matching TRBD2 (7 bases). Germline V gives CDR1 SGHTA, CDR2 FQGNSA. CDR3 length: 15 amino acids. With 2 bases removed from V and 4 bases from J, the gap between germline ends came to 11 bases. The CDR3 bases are TGTGCCAGCAGCTTAACGGGGGGCCCCACCGGGGAGCTGTTTTTT. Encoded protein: CASSLTGGPTGELFF.

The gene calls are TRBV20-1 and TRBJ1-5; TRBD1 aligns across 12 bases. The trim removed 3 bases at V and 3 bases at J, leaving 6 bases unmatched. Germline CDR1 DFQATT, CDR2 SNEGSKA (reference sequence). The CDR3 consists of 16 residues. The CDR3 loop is CSARRGTGGFNQPQHF. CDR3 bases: TGCAGTGCTAGGAGGGGGACAGGGGGCTTCAATCAGCCCCAGCATTTT.

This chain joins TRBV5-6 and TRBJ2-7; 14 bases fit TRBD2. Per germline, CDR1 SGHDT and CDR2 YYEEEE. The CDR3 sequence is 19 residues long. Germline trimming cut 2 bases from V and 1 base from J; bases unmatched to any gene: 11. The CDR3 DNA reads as TGTGCCAGCAGCTTAGAGACTAGCGGGGGGGCCCCTCTGTCCTACGAGCAGTACTTC. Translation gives CASSLETSGGAPLSYEQYF.

CDR3 in amino acids: CASSFKGRPQHF. CDR3 nucleotide sequence: TGTGCCAGCAGTTTTAAGGGAAGGCCCCAGCATTTT. V and J are TRBV28 and TRBJ1-5; D is ambiguous. Germline lookup yields CDR1 MDHEN and CDR2 SYDVKM. CDR3 size: 12 residues. The V end was cut by 3 bases, the J end by 9 bases, with 9 bases between.

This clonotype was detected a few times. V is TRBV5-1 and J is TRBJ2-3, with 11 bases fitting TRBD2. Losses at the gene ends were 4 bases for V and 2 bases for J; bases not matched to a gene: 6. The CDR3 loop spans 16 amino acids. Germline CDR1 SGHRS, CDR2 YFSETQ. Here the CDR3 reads CASSQRLAGNTDTQYF. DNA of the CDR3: TGCGCCAGCAGCCAGAGACTAGCGGGGAACACAGATACGCAGTATTTT.

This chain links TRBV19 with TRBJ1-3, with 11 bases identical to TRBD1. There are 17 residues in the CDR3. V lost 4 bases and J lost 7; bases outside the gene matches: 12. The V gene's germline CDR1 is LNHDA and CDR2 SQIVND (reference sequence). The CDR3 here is CASSRTGGFVSLNTIYF. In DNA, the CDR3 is TGTGCCAGTAGTAGGACAGGGGGCTTCGTCTCATTGAACACCATATATTTT.

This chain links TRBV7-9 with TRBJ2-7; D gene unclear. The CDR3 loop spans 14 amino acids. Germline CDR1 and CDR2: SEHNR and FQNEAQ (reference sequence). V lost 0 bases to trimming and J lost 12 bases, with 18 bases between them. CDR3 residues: CASSLAEPGKVAYF. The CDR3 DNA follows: TGTGCCAGCAGCTTAGCAGAGCCCGGAAAAGTTGCGTACTTC. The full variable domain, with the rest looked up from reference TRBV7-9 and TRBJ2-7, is DTGVSQNPRHKITKRGQNVTFRCDPISEHNRLYWYRQTLGQGPEFLTYFQNEAQLEKSRLLSDRFSAERPKGSFSTLEIQRTEQGDSAMYLCASSLAEPGKVAYFGPGTRLTVT.

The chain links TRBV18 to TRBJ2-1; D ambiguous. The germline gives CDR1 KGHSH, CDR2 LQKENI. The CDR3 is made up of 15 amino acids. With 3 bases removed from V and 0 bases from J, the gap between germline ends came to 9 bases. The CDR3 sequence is CASSPTVSSYNEQFF. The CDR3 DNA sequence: TGTGCCAGCTCACCGACGGTGAGCTCCTACAATGAGCAGTTCTTC.

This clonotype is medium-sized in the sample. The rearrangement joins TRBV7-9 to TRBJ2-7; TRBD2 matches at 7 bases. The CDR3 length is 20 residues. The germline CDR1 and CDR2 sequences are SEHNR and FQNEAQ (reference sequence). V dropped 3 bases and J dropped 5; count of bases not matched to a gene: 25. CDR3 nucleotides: TGTGCCAGCAGCTTTGAACCTCGCCCGGACCGGGCGGGGGTACCGAACGAGCAGTACTTC. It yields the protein CASSFEPRPDRAGVPNEQYF.

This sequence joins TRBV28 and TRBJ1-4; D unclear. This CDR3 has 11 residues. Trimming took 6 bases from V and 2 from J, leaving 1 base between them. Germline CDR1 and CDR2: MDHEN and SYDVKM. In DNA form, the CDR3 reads TGTGCCAGCAGCACTAATGAAAAACTGTTTTTT. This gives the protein CASSTNEKLFF. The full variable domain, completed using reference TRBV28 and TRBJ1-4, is DVKVTQSSRYLVKRTGEKVFLECVQDMDHENMFWYRQDPGLGLRLIYFSYDVKMKEKGDIPEGYSVSREKKERFSLILESASTNQTSMYLCASSTNEKLFFGSGTQLSVL.

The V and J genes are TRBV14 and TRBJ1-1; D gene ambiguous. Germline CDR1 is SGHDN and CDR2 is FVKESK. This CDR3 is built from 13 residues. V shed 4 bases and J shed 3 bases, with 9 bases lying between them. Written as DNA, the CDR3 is TGTGCCAGCAGCCGAGATGTAGACACTGAAGCTTTCTTT. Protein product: CASSRDVDTEAFF.

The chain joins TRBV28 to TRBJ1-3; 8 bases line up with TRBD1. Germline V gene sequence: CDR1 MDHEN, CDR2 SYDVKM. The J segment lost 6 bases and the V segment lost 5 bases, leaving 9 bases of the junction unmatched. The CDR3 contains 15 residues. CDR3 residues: CASSTIPGGVNTIYF. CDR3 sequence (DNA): TGTGCCAGCAGTACAATCCCAGGGGGCGTAAACACCATATATTTT.

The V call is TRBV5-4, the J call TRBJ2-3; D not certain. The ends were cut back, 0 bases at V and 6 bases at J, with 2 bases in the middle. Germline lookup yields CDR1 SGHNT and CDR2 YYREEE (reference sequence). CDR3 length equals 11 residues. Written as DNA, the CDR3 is TGTGCCAGCAGCTTGGCCGATACGCAGTATTTT. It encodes CASSLADTQYF. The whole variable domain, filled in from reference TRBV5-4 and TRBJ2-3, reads ETGVTQSPTHLIKTRGQQVTLRCSSQSGHNTVSWYQQALGQGPQFIFQYYREEENGRGNFPPRFSGLQFPNYSSELNVNALELDDSALYLCASSLADTQYFGPGTRLTVL.

As DNA, the CDR3 is TGTGCCAGCAGACCCCGGGACTACTACGAGCAGTACTTC. Translated, it gives CASRPRDYYEQYF. The chain couples TRBV5-8 to TRBJ2-7, with 7 bases that match TRBD2. The CDR3 extends over 13 amino acids. The germline gives CDR1 SGHTS, CDR2 YDEGEE. V lost 5 bases, J lost 3 bases, and 5 bases stayed unmatched.

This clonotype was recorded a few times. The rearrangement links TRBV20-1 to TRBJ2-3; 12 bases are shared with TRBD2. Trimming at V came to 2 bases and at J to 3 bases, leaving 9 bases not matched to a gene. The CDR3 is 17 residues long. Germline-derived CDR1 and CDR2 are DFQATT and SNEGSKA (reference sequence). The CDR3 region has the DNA TGCAGTGCTAGAATTTGGGGACTAGCGGGTTCGACAGATACGCAGTATTTT. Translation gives CSARIWGLAGSTDTQYF.

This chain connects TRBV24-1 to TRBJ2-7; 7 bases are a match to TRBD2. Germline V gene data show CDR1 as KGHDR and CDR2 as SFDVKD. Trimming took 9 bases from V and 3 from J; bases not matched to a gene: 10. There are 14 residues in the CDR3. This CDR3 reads CATSLGGTDYEQYF. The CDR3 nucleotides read TGTGCCACCTCCCTGGGAGGGACGGACTACGAGCAGTACTTC.

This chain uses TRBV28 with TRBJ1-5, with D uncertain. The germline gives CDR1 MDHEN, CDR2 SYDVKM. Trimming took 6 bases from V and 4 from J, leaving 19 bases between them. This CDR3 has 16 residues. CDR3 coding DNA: TGTGCCAGCAGCTATTCATCCGGTCCCTATAATCAGCCCCAGCATTTT. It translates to CASSYSSGPYNQPQHF.

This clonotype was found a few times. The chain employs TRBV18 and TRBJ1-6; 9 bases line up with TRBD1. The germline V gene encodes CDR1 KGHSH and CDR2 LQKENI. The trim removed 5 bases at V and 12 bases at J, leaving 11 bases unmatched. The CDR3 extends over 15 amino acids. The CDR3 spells CASSSPGTGPQPLHF. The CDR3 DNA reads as TGTGCCAGCTCAAGTCCCGGGACAGGGCCTCAACCCCTCCACTTT.

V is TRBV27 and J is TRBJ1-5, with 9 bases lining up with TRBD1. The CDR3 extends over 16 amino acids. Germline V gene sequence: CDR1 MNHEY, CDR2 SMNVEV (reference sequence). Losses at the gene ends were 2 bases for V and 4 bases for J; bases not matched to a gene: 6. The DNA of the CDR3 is TGTGCCAGCAGTTTAGGGGGACAGGGCCCGAATCAGCCCCAGCATTTT. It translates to CASSLGGQGPNQPQHF.